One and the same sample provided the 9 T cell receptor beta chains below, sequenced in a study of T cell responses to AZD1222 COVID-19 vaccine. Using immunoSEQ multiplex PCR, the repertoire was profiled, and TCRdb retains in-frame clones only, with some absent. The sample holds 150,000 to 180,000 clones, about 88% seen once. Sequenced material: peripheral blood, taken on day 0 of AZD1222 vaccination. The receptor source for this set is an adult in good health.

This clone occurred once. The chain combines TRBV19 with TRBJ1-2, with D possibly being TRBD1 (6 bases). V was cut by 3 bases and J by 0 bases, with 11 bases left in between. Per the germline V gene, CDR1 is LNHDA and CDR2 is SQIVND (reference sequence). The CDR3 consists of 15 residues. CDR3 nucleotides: TGTGCCAGTAGTATCTCAGGGGTCGCTAACTATGGCTACACCTTC. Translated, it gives CASSISGVANYGYTF.

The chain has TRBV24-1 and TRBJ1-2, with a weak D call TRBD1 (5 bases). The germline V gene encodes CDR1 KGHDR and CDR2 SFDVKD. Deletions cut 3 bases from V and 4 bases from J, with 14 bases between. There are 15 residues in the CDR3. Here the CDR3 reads CATSDPLGGGYGYTF. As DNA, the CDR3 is TGTGCCACCAGTGATCCACTGGGGGGAGGCTATGGCTACACCTTC.

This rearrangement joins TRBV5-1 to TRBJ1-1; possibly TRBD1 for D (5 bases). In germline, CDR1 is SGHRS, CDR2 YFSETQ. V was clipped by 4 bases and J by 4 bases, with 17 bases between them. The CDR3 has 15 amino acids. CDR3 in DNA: TGCGCCAGCAGCATTCAGGGACGCGGGAGCACTGAAGCTTTCTTT. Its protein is CASSIQGRGSTEAFF.

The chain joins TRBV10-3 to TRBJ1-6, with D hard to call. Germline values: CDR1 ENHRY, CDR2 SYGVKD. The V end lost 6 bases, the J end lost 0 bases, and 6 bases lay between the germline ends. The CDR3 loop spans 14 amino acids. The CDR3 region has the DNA TGTGCCATCAGGGCCAGCTCCTATAATTCACCCCTCCACTTT. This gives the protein CAIRASSYNSPLHF.

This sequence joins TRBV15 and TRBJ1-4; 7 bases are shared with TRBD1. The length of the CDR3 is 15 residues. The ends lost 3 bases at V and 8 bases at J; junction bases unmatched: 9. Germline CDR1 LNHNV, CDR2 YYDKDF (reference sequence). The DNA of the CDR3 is TGTGCCACCAGCAGTCGGGCAGGGGGAGAGGAAAAACTGTTTTTT. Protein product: CATSSRAGGEEKLFF. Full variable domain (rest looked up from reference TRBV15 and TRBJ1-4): DAMVIQNPRYQVTQFGKPVTLSCSQTLNHNVMYWYQQKSSQAPKLLFHYYDKDFNNEADTPDNFQSRRPNTSFCFLDIRSPGLGDTAMYLCATSSRAGGEEKLFFGSGTQLSVL.

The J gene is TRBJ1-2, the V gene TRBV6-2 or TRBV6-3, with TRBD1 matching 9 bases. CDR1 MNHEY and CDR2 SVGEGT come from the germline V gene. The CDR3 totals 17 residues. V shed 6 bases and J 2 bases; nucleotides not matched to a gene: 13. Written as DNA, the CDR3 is TGTGCCAGCAGCCCTGGACAGGGGCGACTAGGAAACTATGGCTACACCTTC. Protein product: CASSPGQGRLGNYGYTF.

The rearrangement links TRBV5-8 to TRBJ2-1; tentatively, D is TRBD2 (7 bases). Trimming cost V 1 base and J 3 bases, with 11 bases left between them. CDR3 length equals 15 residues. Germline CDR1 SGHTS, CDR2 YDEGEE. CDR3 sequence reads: CASSLRGASYNEQFF. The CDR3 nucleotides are TGTGCCAGCAGCTTGCGGGGGGCAAGCTACAATGAGCAGTTCTTC.

In DNA form, the CDR3 reads TGTGCCAGCAGCGGGATTAGGGGGTTCGATGAGCAGTTCTTC. Residues: CASSGIRGFDEQFF. The J gene is TRBJ2-1, the V gene TRBV9, with D possibly TRBD1 on 6 matching bases. Trimming pared 3 bases from V and 8 bases from J, leaving 15 bases between. Germline V lookup: CDR1 SGDLS, CDR2 YYNGEE. This CDR3 spans 14 amino acids.

Written as DNA, the CDR3 is TGTGCCAGCAGCTTACGGGTTAGGGAGAGGAAGACCCAGTACTTC. Protein sequence: CASSLRVRERKTQYF. This chain joins TRBV11-3 and TRBJ2-5; possible D gene TRBD2, 5 bases. Germline V gene data show CDR1 as SGHNT and CDR2 as YENEEA. V was clipped by 2 bases and J by 6 bases, with 16 bases between them. This CDR3 region has 15 residues.